This T cell receptor (beta chain) was identified in a study of shared clonotypes between healthy human individuals. The wider study: The study enrolled a couple of women and a few men aged 18 to 49. Points from the study as a whole: It was expected that sequencing depth would affect clonotype sharing among donors. Rarefaction showed sorted-subset sequencing was incomplete despite large depth.

The CDR3 is 13 amino acids. CDR1 and CDR2 from the germline V gene are WSHSY and SAAADI. V lost 10 bases, J lost 8 bases, and 6 bases stayed unmatched. CD45RO-negative, CCR7-selected cells formed the naive CD8 fraction, which excluded terminally differentiated effector memory CD45RA+ cells. Healthy and HIV-negative, the adult donors had no recent acute infections or vaccinations. Using immunoSEQ multiplex PCR, the repertoire was profiled, and TCRdb retains in-frame clones only, with some absent. The sample holds around 2,000,000 clones; 90% to 95% are singletons and the top ten take approximately 1.7%. Of note for this clone: What it recognizes is unknown.

Sequencing was done on a sample of naive CD8+ T cells from PBMCs. The chain links TRBV10-2 to TRBJ2-1; 12 nucleotides agree with TRBD2. The origin of this receptor is a man between 18 and 35 years old in good health. Some clones in this sample may be carry-over from other donors' samples. CDR3 region: CATGTSGFYEQFF. The CDR3 coding sequence is TGCGCCACCGGGACTAGCGGGTTCTATGAGCAGTTCTTC.